The table lists the clone carrying this T cell receptor beta chain with many counts. Antigen unknown. This CDR3 has 13 amino acids. CDR1 and CDR2 from the germline V gene are MNHNS and SASEGT. The germline V and J ends were trimmed by 6 bases and 0 bases, with 6 bases remaining between them. The record originates from a study of regulatory T cells in long-lasting Graves disease. The study, taken as a whole, reports: Patients with persistent disease showed a bias toward TRBV28, TRBJ1-2 and TRBJ2-5.

Time point given: newly diagnosed GD, antithyroid drugs for less than 3 months. Construction of the TCR library relied on RNA isolated from PBMCs. HTBI primers from iRepertoire and Arm-PCR of CDR3 regions yielded the TCR beta libraries. TCRdb used MiXCR to reprocess the multiplex PCR reads, holding one entry per CDR3 protein. The profile shows over 200,000 distinct CDR3 sequences, 15% to 20% of them singletons. The data were also submitted as part of a second study, on T cells in Graves' hyperthyroidism and ophthalmopathy. According to that study: The study used the HTBI primer set for a first-round RT-PCR of the TCR CDR3.

V gene TRBV6-1 combines with J gene TRBJ1-5; the D is unclear. The material sequenced was peripheral blood mononuclear cells (PBMCs), taken at new diagnosis, from a patient treated with antithyroid drugs. This TCR was recovered from a woman aged 25-40 years with Graves disease. This CDR3 reads CASSPCSNQPQHF. CDR3 nucleotide sequence: TGTGCCAGCAGCCCTTGTAGCAATCAGCCCCAGCATTTT.